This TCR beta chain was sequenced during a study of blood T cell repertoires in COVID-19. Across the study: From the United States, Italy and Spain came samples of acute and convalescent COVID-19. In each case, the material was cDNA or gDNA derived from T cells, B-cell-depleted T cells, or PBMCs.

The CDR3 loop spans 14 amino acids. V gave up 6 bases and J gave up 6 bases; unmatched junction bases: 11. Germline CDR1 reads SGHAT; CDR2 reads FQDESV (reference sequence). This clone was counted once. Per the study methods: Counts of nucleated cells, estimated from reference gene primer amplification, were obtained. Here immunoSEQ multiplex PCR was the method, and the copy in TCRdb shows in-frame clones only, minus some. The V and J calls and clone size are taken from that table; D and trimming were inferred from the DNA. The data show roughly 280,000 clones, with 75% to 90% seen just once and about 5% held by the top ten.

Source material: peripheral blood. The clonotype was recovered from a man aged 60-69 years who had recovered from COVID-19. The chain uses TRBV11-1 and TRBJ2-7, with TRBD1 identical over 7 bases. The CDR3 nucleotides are TGTGCCAGCAGTTACCGGGGACAGTCTCTCGAGCAGTACTTC. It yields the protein CASSYRGQSLEQYF.